This passage covers 12 T cell receptor beta chains from one sample sequenced in a study of blood T cell repertoires in COVID-19. The data were produced by immunoSEQ multiplex PCR, yet TCRdb's version contains in-frame clones alone and is incomplete. Among roughly 90,000 clones listed, 70% to 85% were seen once. The sequenced sample consisted of peripheral blood. The receptors shown here come from a human donor in a cohort sampled during active COVID-19.

The chain recombines TRBV4-3 with TRBJ2-5, with TRBD2 matching 11 bases. CDR1 and CDR2 from the germline V gene are LGHNA and YSLEER. CDR3 length: 17 residues. V dropped 4 bases and J dropped 5; count of bases not matched to a gene: 12. The CDR3, as DNA: TGCGCCAGCAGCCGAGATAGCGGGGGGGACCTCTTGGAGACCCAGTACTTC. This translates into CASSRDSGGDLLETQYF.

The J gene is TRBJ2-7, the V gene TRBV19; D remains ambiguous. The CDR3 length is 14 residues. The germline V gene encodes CDR1 LNHDA and CDR2 SQIVND (reference sequence). V was trimmed by 1 base and J by 0 bases, leaving 7 bases between them. Here the CDR3 reads CASSIGSDSYEQYF. The CDR3 coding sequence is TGTGCCAGTAGTATAGGGAGCGACTCCTACGAGCAGTACTTC.

This chain joins TRBV24-1 and TRBJ1-1; a possible D gene is TRBD1 (6 bases). This CDR3 is built from 14 residues. V lost 9 bases and J 6 bases, leaving 19 bases between the germline ends. Germline CDR1 reads KGHDR; CDR2 reads SFDVKD. The DNA of the CDR3 is TGTGCCACCGGATACAGGGACGGAGTCCCTGAAGCTTTCTTT. It translates to CATGYRDGVPEAFF.

The genes are TRBV5-1 and TRBJ2-3; weak D call: TRBD2 (5 bases). Germline lookup yields CDR1 SGHRS and CDR2 YFSETQ. V lost 0 bases to trimming and J lost 2 bases, with 13 bases between them. This CDR3 contains 16 residues. The CDR3 loop is CASSLDADWPTDTQYF. The CDR3 nucleotides read TGCGCCAGCAGCTTGGACGCGGACTGGCCCACAGATACGCAGTATTTT.

The V gene is TRBV5-5, the J gene TRBJ2-6, with 7 positions matching TRBD1. The CDR3 sequence is 16 residues long. Per the germline V gene, CDR1 is SGHKS and CDR2 is YYEKEE (reference sequence). Trimming took 4 bases from V and 1 from J; bases not matched to a gene: 5. CDR3 in amino acids: CASSTGTVSGANVLTF. For the CDR3, the DNA is TGTGCCAGCAGCACCGGGACAGTTTCTGGGGCCAACGTCCTGACTTTC.

This chain joins TRBV5-8 and TRBJ2-6, with D tentatively TRBD2 (5 bases). Trimming took off 6 bases at V and 1 base at J, with 11 bases between the two ends. Germline CDR1 reads SGHTS; CDR2 reads YDEGEE. The CDR3 covers 15 residues. Here the CDR3 reads CASTAGLSGANVLTF. The CDR3 nucleotides read TGTGCCAGCACCGCAGGACTTTCTGGGGCCAACGTCCTGACTTTC. Combining the CDR3 with reference TRBV5-8 and TRBJ2-6 gives the whole variable domain EAGVTQSPTHLIKTRGQQATLRCSPISGHTSVYWYQQALGLGLQFLLWYDEGEERNRGNFPPRFSGRQFPNYSSELNVNALELEDSALYLCASTAGLSGANVLTFGAGSRLTVL.

This chain links TRBV11-2 with TRBJ2-7; D remains ambiguous. Trimming pared 1 base from V and 2 bases from J, leaving 9 bases between. The CDR3 length is 14 residues. Germline loops: CDR1 SGHAT, CDR2 FQNNGV. Here the CDR3 DNA reads TGTGCCAGCAGCTTAGGCACTGTAGCCTACGAGCAGTACTTC. It translates to CASSLGTVAYEQYF.

The chain combines TRBV7-9 with TRBJ2-5; 9 positions agree with TRBD2. J gave up 5 bases and V 1 base, and 8 bases lay outside the gene matches. Germline lookup yields CDR1 SEHNR and CDR2 FQNEAQ (reference sequence). The CDR3 extends over 16 amino acids. CDR3 sequence reads: CASSLGSAGGRETQYF. The CDR3 DNA is TGTGCCAGCAGCTTAGGTAGTGCGGGAGGGCGTGAGACCCAGTACTTC.

V and J are TRBV10-1 and TRBJ2-5; TRBD2 matches at 8 bases. V was clipped by 3 bases and J by 2 bases; unmatched bases: 8. The CDR3 is 16 amino acids. The germline CDR1 and CDR2 sequences are WNHNN and SYGVQD (reference sequence). The CDR3 nucleotides are TGCGCCAGCAGTGAAGATGGCGGGGGGCAACAAGAGACCCAGTACTTC. Protein product: CASSEDGGGQQETQYF.

The gene calls are TRBV28 and TRBJ1-5; TRBD1 matches 9 bases. The CDR3 has 16 amino acids. CDR1 MDHEN and CDR2 SYDVKM come from the germline V gene. With V trimmed by 5 bases and J by 7 bases, 12 bases remained unmatched. The DNA of the CDR3 is TGTGCCAGCAGTCCATCCCCGGGACAGGGTAAACAGCCCCAGCATTTT. Its translation is CASSPSPGQGKQPQHF.

The chain links TRBV7-9 to TRBJ2-7; 9 nucleotides align to TRBD1. Per the germline V gene, CDR1 is SEHNR and CDR2 is FQNEAQ (reference sequence). The CDR3 sequence is 13 residues long. The V gene end was trimmed by 5 bases and the J gene end by 6 bases; junction bases not matched to a gene: 5. CDR3 sequence (DNA): TGTGCCAGCAGCCGGCCGGGACAGGGCGAGCAGTACTTC. As protein: CASSRPGQGEQYF.

The V and J genes are TRBV12-3 or TRBV12-4 and TRBJ1-3; no firm D call. The CDR3 totals 11 residues. V dropped 6 bases and J dropped 11 bases, with 11 bases sitting between them. The CDR3 DNA is TGTGCCAGCAGGCGACAAGGCGCCATATATTTT. It codes for CASRRQGAIYF.